This TCR beta chain was sequenced during a study of T cell responses to AZD1222 COVID-19 vaccine. CDR1 and CDR2 (germline): SSHAT, FNYEAQ (reference sequence). V was clipped by 6 bases and J by 6 bases; unmatched bases: 8. The CDR3 covers 15 residues. The data were produced by immunoSEQ multiplex PCR, yet TCRdb's version contains in-frame clones alone and is incomplete. The repertoire holds 100,000 or so clones, with roughly 92% as singletons. This TCR was sampled from an adult who received the AZD1222 COVID-19 vaccine. The chain links TRBV7-7 to TRBJ2-2; the match to TRBD1 covers 9 bases. The material was peripheral blood, obtained 28 days after the second AZD1222 dose. For the CDR3, the DNA is TGTGCCAGCAGTTCCGGGACAGGGATTTCCGGGGAGCTGTTTTTT. It translates to CASSSGTGISGELFF.